Detailed here is one T cell receptor beta chain. The CDR3 spans 13 residues. Per germline, CDR1 MNHEY and CDR2 SMNVEV (reference sequence). The V end was cut by 2 bases, the J end by 6 bases, with 11 bases between. The entry originates in a study of blood T cell repertoires in COVID-19. For the study at large: COVID-19 samples, acute and convalescent, were from the United States, Italy and Spain. T cells, B-cell-depleted T cells, or PBMCs provided the cDNA or gDNA that served as material.

Authors' processing steps: Amplification of reference gene primers was used by the study to estimate nucleated cell counts. Assay used: immunoSEQ multiplex PCR; TCRdb lists only in-frame clones, some missing. The V and J calls and clone size were taken over from that table, and D and trimming were inferred from the DNA. The sample includes some 100,000 clones, approximately 91% seen only once; the top ten take about 6.5%. This chain connects TRBV27 to TRBJ2-7; D perhaps matches TRBD1 (6 bases). The receptor's source is a woman aged 55 to 70 with acute or convalescent COVID-19. Sequencing was performed on peripheral blood. The CDR3 reads CASSLTTGSEQYF. As DNA, the CDR3 is TGTGCCAGCAGTTTAACCACAGGGAGCGAGCAGTACTTC.